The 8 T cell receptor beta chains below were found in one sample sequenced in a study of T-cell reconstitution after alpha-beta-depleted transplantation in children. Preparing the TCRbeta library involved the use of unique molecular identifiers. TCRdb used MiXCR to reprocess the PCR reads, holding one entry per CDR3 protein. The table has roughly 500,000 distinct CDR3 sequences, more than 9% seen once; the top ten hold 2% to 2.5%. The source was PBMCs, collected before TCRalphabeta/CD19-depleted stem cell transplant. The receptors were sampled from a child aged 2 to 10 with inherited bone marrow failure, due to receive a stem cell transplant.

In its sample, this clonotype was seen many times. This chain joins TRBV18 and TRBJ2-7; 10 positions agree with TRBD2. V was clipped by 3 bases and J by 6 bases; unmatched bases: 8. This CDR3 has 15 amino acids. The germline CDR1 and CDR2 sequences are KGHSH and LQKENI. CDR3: CASSPRTSGSVEQYF. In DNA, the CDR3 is TGTGCCAGCTCACCCCGGACTAGCGGTTCGGTCGAGCAGTACTTC.

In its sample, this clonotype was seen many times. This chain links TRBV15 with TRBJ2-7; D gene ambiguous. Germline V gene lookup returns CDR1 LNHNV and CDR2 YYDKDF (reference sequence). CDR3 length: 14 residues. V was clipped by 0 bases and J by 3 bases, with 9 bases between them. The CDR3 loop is CATSRDVGYYEQYF. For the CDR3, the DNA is TGTGCCACCAGCAGAGATGTCGGCTACTACGAGCAGTACTTC.

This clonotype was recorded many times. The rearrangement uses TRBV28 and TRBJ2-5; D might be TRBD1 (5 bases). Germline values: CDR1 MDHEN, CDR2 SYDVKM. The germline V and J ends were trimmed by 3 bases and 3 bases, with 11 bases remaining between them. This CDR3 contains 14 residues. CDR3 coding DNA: TGTGCCAGCAGTTTGGGGCAGGTGAAAGAGACCCAGTACTTC. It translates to CASSLGQVKETQYF.

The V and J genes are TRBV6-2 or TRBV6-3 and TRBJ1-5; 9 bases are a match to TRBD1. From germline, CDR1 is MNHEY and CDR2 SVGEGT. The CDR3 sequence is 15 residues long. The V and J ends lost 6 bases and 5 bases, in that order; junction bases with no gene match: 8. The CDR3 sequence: CASRPTGGLDQPQHF. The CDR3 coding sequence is TGTGCCAGCAGGCCGACAGGGGGATTGGATCAGCCCCAGCATTTT.

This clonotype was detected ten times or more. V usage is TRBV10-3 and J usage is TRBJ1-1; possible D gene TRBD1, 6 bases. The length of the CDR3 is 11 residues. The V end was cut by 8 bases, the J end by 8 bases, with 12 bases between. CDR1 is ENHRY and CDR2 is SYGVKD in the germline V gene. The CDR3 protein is CAIGLGGEAFF. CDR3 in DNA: TGTGCCATCGGTTTGGGGGGCGAAGCTTTCTTT.

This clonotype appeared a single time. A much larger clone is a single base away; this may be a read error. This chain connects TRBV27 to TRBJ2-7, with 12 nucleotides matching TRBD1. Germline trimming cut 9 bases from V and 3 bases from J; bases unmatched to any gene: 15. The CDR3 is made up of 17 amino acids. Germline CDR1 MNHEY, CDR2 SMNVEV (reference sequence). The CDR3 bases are TGTGCCAGGGGACAGGGGGCCGACGAGAGCCTGTTCTACGAGCAGTACTTC. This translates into CARGQGADESLFYEQYF.

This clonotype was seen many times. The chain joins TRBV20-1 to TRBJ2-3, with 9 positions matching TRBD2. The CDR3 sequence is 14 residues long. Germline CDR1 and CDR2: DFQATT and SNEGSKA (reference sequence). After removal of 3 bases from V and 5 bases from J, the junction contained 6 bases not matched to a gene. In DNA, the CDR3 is TGCAGTGCTAGTTGGTTAGCGGGAGTAGATACGCAGTATTTT. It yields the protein CSASWLAGVDTQYF.

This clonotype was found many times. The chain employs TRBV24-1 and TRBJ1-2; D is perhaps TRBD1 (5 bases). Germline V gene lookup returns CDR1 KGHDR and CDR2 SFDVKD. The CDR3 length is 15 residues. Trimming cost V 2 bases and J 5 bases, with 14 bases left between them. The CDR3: CATSDWTRDGYGYTF. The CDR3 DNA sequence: TGTGCCACCAGTGATTGGACCAGGGACGGATATGGCTACACCTTC.